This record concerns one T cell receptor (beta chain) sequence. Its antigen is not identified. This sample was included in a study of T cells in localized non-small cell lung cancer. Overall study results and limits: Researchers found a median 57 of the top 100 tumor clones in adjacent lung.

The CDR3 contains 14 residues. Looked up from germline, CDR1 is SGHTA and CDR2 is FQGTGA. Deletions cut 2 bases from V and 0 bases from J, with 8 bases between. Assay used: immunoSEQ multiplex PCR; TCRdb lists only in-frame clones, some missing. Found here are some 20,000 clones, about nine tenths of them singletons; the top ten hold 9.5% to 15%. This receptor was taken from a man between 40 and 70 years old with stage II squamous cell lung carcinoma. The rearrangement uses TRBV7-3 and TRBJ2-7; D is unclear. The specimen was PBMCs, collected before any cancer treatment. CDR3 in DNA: TGTGCCAGCAGCTTATCTGGCAGCTCCTACGAGCAGTACTTC. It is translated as CASSLSGSSYEQYF.